The clone carrying this T cell receptor (beta chain) was observed many times. As yet, its antigen is unknown. The iRepertoire nested amplicon-rescue multiplex PCR amplified TCR alpha and beta CDR3s from RNA. Input was roughly 85-450 ng of tissue mRNA or PBMC total RNA. TCRdb re-analysed the multiplex PCR reads in MiXCR, keeping a single row per CDR3 protein. The sample records about 110,000 distinct CDR3 sequences, less than 30% being singletons. The data are from a study of glioma-infiltrating T cells. Study results and caveats: Above-expected tissue-blood divergence occurred in all gliomas, most in low-grade ones. Only very few CDR3 sequences appeared in both tissue and blood.

The CDR3 is 11 amino acids. J gave up 11 bases and V 3 bases, and 5 bases lay outside the gene matches. Looked up from germline, CDR1 is DFQATT and CDR2 is SNEGSKA (reference sequence). V is TRBV20-1 and J is TRBJ1-1; 8 bases agree with TRBD1. The sequencing sample was made of glioma tissue, nonneoplastic brain tissue, or PBMCs (not recorded which). The TCR was taken from a human donor with low-grade glioma or glioblastoma, undergoing nonglioma brain surgery, or in good health (not recorded which). CDR3 DNA: TGCAGTGCTAGGGGGACAGGATTCGCTTTCTTT. This sequence encodes CSARGTGFAFF.